Included here is one T cell receptor beta chain sequence, with context. The antigen remains unidentified. The data stem from a study of T cell responses to AZD1222 COVID-19 vaccine. Notes on the study in general: Donors were largely white British and mainly female; clonal diversity was possibly underestimated. Sampled repertoires all dated from after the peak T cell response.

Here immunoSEQ multiplex PCR was the method, and the copy in TCRdb shows in-frame clones only, minus some. Altogether about 160,000 clones are present, about 92% being singletons, with the ten largest covering 4.4%. Trimming removed 5 bases from V and 3 bases from J, with 14 bases in between. This CDR3 has 14 residues. The germline CDR1 and CDR2 sequences are LNHNV and YYDKDF (reference sequence). Sequencing used peripheral blood, obtained on day 0 of MenACWY control vaccination. The chain is built from TRBV15 and TRBJ2-7, with no clear D. The sequence was obtained from an adult in good health. The chain's CDR3 is CATSSPITDYEQYF. In nucleotides, the CDR3 is TGTGCCACCAGCTCGCCGATCACTGACTACGAGCAGTACTTC. The full variable domain, with the rest looked up from reference TRBV15 and TRBJ2-7, is DAMVIQNPRYQVTQFGKPVTLSCSQTLNHNVMYWYQQKSSQAPKLLFHYYDKDFNNEADTPDNFQSRRPNTSFCFLDIRSPGLGDTAMYLCATSSPITDYEQYFGPGTRLTVT.